The clone carrying this T cell receptor (beta chain) showed up just once. The data stem from a study of blood T cell repertoires in COVID-19. This table comes from immunoSEQ multiplex PCR, and its TCRdb copy is limited to in-frame clones, with some not included. Of 200,000 to 300,000 clones listed, over 70% are singletons. This CDR3 has 13 residues. Trimming took 4 bases from V and 7 from J, leaving 13 bases between them. CDR1 is LGHDT and CDR2 is YNNKEL in the germline V gene (reference sequence). The sequence was collected from a woman in her forties who had recovered from COVID-19. Sequencing was done on a sample of peripheral blood. The rearrangement joins TRBV3-1 (or the pseudogene TRBV3-2) to TRBJ2-5, with TRBD2 as a possible D gene (7 bases). CDR3 protein: CASSPGEGGTQYF. CDR3 DNA: TGTGCCAGCAGCCCCGGGGAGGGGGGGACCCAGTACTTC.